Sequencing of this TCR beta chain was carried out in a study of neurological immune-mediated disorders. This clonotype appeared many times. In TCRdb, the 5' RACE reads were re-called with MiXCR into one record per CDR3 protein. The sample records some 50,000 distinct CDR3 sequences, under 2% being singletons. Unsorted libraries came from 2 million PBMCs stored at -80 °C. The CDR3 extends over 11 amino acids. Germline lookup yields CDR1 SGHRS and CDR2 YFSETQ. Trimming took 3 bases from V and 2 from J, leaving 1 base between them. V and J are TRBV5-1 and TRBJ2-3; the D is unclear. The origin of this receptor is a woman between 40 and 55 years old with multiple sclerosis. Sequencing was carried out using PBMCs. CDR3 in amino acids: CASSYTDTQYF. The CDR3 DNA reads TGCGCCAGCAGCTACACAGATACGCAGTATTTT. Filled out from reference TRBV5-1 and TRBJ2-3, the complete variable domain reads KAGVTQTPRYLIKTRGQQVTLSCSPISGHRSVSWYQQTPGQGLQFLFEYFSETQRNKGNFPGRFSGRQFSNSRSEMNVSTLELGDSALYLCASSYTDTQYFGPGTRLTVL.